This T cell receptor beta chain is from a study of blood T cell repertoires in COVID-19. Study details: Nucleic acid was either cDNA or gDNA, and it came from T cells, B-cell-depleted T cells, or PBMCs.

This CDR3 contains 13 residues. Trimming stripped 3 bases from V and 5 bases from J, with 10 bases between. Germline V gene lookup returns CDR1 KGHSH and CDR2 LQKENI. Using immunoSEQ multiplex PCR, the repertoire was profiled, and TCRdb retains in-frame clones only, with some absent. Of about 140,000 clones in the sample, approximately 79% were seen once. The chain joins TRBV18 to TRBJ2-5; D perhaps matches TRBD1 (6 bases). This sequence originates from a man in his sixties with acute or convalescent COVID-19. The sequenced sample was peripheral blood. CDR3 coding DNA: TGTGCCAGCTCACCCCCGAGGGGGGAGACCCAGTACTTC. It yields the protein CASSPPRGETQYF.